Below, 30 T cell receptor beta chains from the same sample are listed, as sequenced in a study of blood T cell repertoires in COVID-19. Profiled with immunoSEQ multiplex PCR; TCRdb holds only in-frame clones, not every one. The profile shows roughly 320,000 clones, 85% to 95% of them singletons. Sequencing was done on a sample of PBMCs or T cells enriched from blood (not recorded which). These receptors originate from a woman younger than 45 who had been exposed to COVID-19.

The chain uses TRBV29-1 and TRBJ1-4; D not resolved. V dropped 2 bases and J dropped 0 bases, with 7 bases sitting between them. In germline, CDR1 is SQVTM, CDR2 ANQGSEA. There are 14 residues in the CDR3. The CDR3 nucleotides read TGCAGCGTTGAACCCAGAACAACTAATGAAAAACTGTTTTTT. This codes for CSVEPRTTNEKLFF.

This sequence joins TRBV19 and TRBJ1-6; D not certain. The CDR3 consists of 14 residues. Germline-derived CDR1 and CDR2 are LNHDA and SQIVND (reference sequence). Trimming shortened V by 4 bases and J by 7 bases, and 11 bases separated the two germline ends. CDR3 sequence: CASSTVRENSPLHF. The CDR3, as DNA: TGTGCCAGTAGTACCGTGAGGGAAAATTCACCCCTCCACTTT. Together with reference TRBV19 and TRBJ1-6, the CDR3 gives the full variable domain: DGGITQSPKYLFRKEGQNVTLSCEQNLNHDAMYWYRQDPGQGLRLIYYSQIVNDFQKGDIAEGYSVSREKKESFPLTVTSAQKNPTAFYLCASSTVRENSPLHFGNGTRLTVT.

J is TRBJ1-6 and V is TRBV6-5; tentative D call: TRBD1 (5 bases). CDR3 length: 14 residues. V was shortened by 7 bases and J by 8 bases, with 15 bases between the two germline ends. Germline CDR1 reads MNHEY; CDR2 reads SVGAGI. The CDR3 DNA reads as TGTGCCAGCACGGGGGAGGTCTCCTATTCACCCCTCCACTTT. Protein sequence: CASTGEVSYSPLHF.

This clone was recorded a few times. The chain uses TRBV2 and TRBJ2-3, with 13 bases that match TRBD2. This CDR3 has 15 amino acids. V lost 8 bases, J lost 1 base, and 3 bases stayed unmatched. The V gene's germline CDR1 is SNHLY and CDR2 FYNNEI. The CDR3 here is CASGLAGAGTDTQYF. CDR3 DNA: TGTGCCAGCGGACTAGCGGGGGCCGGCACAGATACGCAGTATTTT.

The chain is built from TRBV7-2 and TRBJ1-2; TRBD1 aligns across 7 bases. V shed 1 base and J 2 bases; nucleotides not matched to a gene: 1. The CDR3 loop spans 14 amino acids. Germline CDR1 reads SGHTA; CDR2 reads FQGNSA. CDR3 bases: TGTGCCAGCAGCTTAGTGGGACAGAACTATGGCTACACCTTC. Translated: CASSLVGQNYGYTF. Filled out from reference TRBV7-2 and TRBJ1-2, the complete variable domain reads GAGVSQSPSNKVTEKGKDVELRCDPISGHTALYWYRQSLGQGLEFLIYFQGNSAPDKSGLPSDRFSAERTGGSVSTLTIQRTQQEDSAVYLCASSLVGQNYGYTFGSGTRLTVV.

The V call is TRBV7-2, the J call TRBJ2-7; D gene uncertain. Germline CDR1 and CDR2: SGHTA and FQGNSA. CDR3 size: 11 residues. V was cut by 1 base and J by 9 bases, with 7 bases left in between. The CDR3 here is CASSLGWRQYF. The DNA for the CDR3 is TGTGCCAGCAGCTTAGGGTGGAGGCAGTACTTC.

This clone occurred a few times. The gene calls are TRBV7-9 and TRBJ2-3; TRBD1 matches 9 bases. J gave up 3 bases and V 4 bases, and 14 bases lay outside the gene matches. CDR1 and CDR2 from the germline V gene are SEHNR and FQNEAQ (reference sequence). The CDR3 consists of 18 residues. CDR3 DNA sequence: TGTGCCAGCAGCTCCGGCGGACAGGGGATAGGAGGTACAGATACGCAGTATTTT. Its protein is CASSSGGQGIGGTDTQYF.

CDR3 nucleotide sequence: TGTGCCACCAGCAGTGGGGCCCACAATGAGCAGTTCTTC. This codes for CATSSGAHNEQFF. The genes are TRBV15 and TRBJ2-1; perhaps TRBD1 as D (5 bases). The CDR3 consists of 13 residues. V dropped 3 bases and J dropped 5 bases, with 8 bases sitting between them. Germline V gives CDR1 LNHNV, CDR2 YYDKDF (reference sequence).

This clone occurred a few times. The rearrangement links TRBV30 to TRBJ1-5, with D unresolved. Germline V CDR1 and CDR2: GTSNPN, SVGIG (reference sequence). CDR3 length: 12 amino acids. The V gene lost 5 bases and the J gene lost 7 bases, with 12 bases spanning the gap. CDR3 amino acids: CAWSGSLQPQHF. The DNA of the CDR3 is TGTGCCTGGTCGGGGTCGTTGCAGCCCCAGCATTTT.

This chain connects TRBV7-9 to TRBJ1-1; the match to TRBD1 covers 10 bases. Germline CDR1 is SEHNR and CDR2 is FQNEAQ (reference sequence). The CDR3 totals 13 residues. The J segment lost 7 bases and the V segment lost 6 bases, leaving 5 bases of the junction unmatched. The CDR3 reads CASSPGQGREAFF. The CDR3 DNA follows: TGTGCCAGCAGTCCGGGACAGGGGCGTGAAGCTTTCTTT. Drawing the rest from reference TRBV7-9 and TRBJ1-1, the complete variable domain is DTGVSQNPRHKITKRGQNVTFRCDPISEHNRLYWYRQTLGQGPEFLTYFQNEAQLEKSRLLSDRFSAERPKGSFSTLEIQRTEQGDSAMYLCASSPGQGREAFFGQGTRLTVV.

The chain recombines TRBV2 with TRBJ1-1, with D tentatively TRBD1 (5 bases). V lost 10 bases and J lost 5, with 14 bases in between. This CDR3 spans 12 amino acids. The germline V gene encodes CDR1 SNHLY and CDR2 FYNNEI. Here the CDR3 reads CAILDSLTEAFF. CDR3 nucleotides: TGTGCCATTCTCGACAGTCTTACTGAAGCTTTCTTT.

CDR3 bases: TGTGCCAGCAGCTTCGGGACTAGCGGAGATACGCAGTATTTT. Translated, it gives CASSFGTSGDTQYF. The rearrangement links TRBV7-3 to TRBJ2-3; 11 positions agree with TRBD2. The V gene end was trimmed by 3 bases and the J gene end by 5 bases; junction bases not matched to a gene: 1. Germline assignment: CDR1 SGHTA and CDR2 FQGTGA. The CDR3 runs to 14 residues.

This clone is a singleton in its sample. The J gene is TRBJ1-1, the V gene TRBV4-2, with TRBD1 as a possible D gene (6 bases). The CDR3 totals 15 residues. Germline CDR1 reads LGHNA; CDR2 reads YNFKEQ. The ends were cut back, 1 base at V and 1 base at J, with 10 bases in the middle. CDR3 nucleotides: TGTGCCAGCAGCCAAGCAGGGGTGAGGAACACTGAAGCTTTCTTT. Translation gives CASSQAGVRNTEAFF.

J is TRBJ2-5 and V is TRBV9; 7 bases match TRBD2. With 0 bases clipped from V and 9 bases from J, the junction kept 11 bases outside the gene matches. This CDR3 has 15 residues. CDR1 is SGDLS and CDR2 is YYNGEE in the germline V gene. DNA of the CDR3: TGTGCCAGCAGCGTAGGTGGCACCCAACGGGAGGCCCAGTACTTC. Encoded protein: CASSVGGTQREAQYF.

The CDR3 sequence: CASSFRGSSSEAFF. Here the CDR3 DNA reads TGTGCCAGCAGCTTCCGAGGGTCTTCATCGGAAGCTTTCTTT. V and J are TRBV5-6 and TRBJ1-1; D gene uncertain. Trimming left V 2 bases short and J 8 bases short, with 16 bases between. The CDR3 loop spans 14 amino acids. Germline CDR1 reads SGHDT; CDR2 reads YYEEEE.

The chain joins TRBV18 to TRBJ2-7, with TRBD1 as a possible D gene (6 bases). Germline CDR1 and CDR2: KGHSH and LQKENI. The CDR3 has 15 residues. V lost 5 bases, J lost 0 bases, and 14 bases lay in between. CDR3 sequence: CASSKPTGFSYEQYF. CDR3 sequence (DNA): TGTGCCAGCTCAAAACCTACAGGGTTCTCCTACGAGCAGTACTTC.

The chain couples TRBV3-1 (or the pseudogene TRBV3-2) to TRBJ1-1; D is ambiguous. The length of the CDR3 is 12 residues. Between the trimmed V and J ends, which lost 3 bases and 4 bases, there was a span of 6 bases. In germline, CDR1 is LGHDT, CDR2 YNNKEL (reference sequence). CDR3 in DNA: TGTGCCAGCAGCCAGAGGAGCACTGAAGCTTTCTTT. This encodes CASSQRSTEAFF.

V and J are TRBV29-1 and TRBJ2-7; TRBD2 might be the D (6 bases). Germline CDR1 reads SQVTM; CDR2 reads ANQGSEA. Trimming took off 8 bases at V and 7 bases at J, with 21 bases between the two ends. The CDR3 totals 13 residues. CDR3 DNA sequence: TGCAGCTACCGGGACTCCCACGCAGGGGAGCAGTACTTC. Translated: CSYRDSHAGEQYF.

The chain uses TRBV5-3 and TRBJ1-1, with TRBD1 identical over 10 bases. TRBV5-3 is noted as an ORF with a role that remains uncertain. This CDR3 has 19 amino acids. J lost 1 base, V lost 2 bases, and 14 bases had no gene match. This CDR3 is CARSLFRDRGSEWNTEAFF. The CDR3, as DNA: TGTGCCAGAAGCTTATTCCGGGACAGGGGAAGTGAATGGAACACTGAAGCTTTCTTT.

The chain recombines TRBV15 with TRBJ2-7; D possibly corresponds to TRBD1 (5 bases). Trimming removed 5 bases at V and 4 bases at J, with 9 bases between. Germline loops: CDR1 LNHNV, CDR2 YYDKDF (reference sequence). The CDR3 loop spans 12 amino acids. The DNA of the CDR3 is TGTGCCACCAGCGTGCCAGGGTACGAGCAGTACTTC. It translates to CATSVPGYEQYF.

The chain joins TRBV18 to TRBJ1-2; 9 nucleotides agree with TRBD1. Trimming cost V 2 bases and J 7 bases; bases outside gene matches: 11. Germline V lookup: CDR1 KGHSH, CDR2 LQKENI. The CDR3 loop spans 16 amino acids. The CDR3 region is CASSPASGQGSRGYTF. Written as DNA, the CDR3 is TGTGCCAGCTCACCAGCTTCGGGACAGGGTTCGCGTGGCTACACCTTC.

The chain joins TRBV25-1 to TRBJ1-2; no clear D gene. The CDR3 consists of 15 residues. CDR1 MGHDK and CDR2 SYGVNS come from the germline V gene. The V end lost 0 bases, the J end lost 8 bases, and 16 bases lay between the germline ends. CDR3 DNA: TGTGCCAGCAGTGAATATGGGGTTGGGAGTGGGGGCTACACCTTC. Its protein product is CASSEYGVGSGGYTF.

This clone was observed a few times. The chain employs TRBV4-1 and TRBJ1-2; 9 nucleotides line up with TRBD1. This CDR3 spans 14 amino acids. V lost 6 bases and J lost 6; bases outside the gene matches: 8. Per germline, CDR1 MGHRA and CDR2 YSYEKL. The CDR3 reads CASRPTGDRDGYTF. Written as DNA, the CDR3 is TGCGCCAGCAGACCGACGGGGGACAGGGATGGCTACACCTTC.

CDR3 coding DNA: TGTGCCAGCAGCTCTAGGGGGGGTCGCGCTGAAGCTTTCTTT. Translation gives CASSSRGGRAEAFF. The chain is built from TRBV7-2 and TRBJ1-1; D possibly corresponds to TRBD1 (6 bases). Germline lookup yields CDR1 SGHTA and CDR2 FQGNSA. V lost 4 bases, J lost 6 bases, and 15 bases lay in between. The CDR3 consists of 14 residues.

J is TRBJ2-7 and V is TRBV6-5; D call uncertain. The germline gives CDR1 MNHEY, CDR2 SVGAGI. V lost 5 bases to trimming and J lost 4 bases, with 9 bases between them. This CDR3 is built from 12 residues. CDR3 sequence reads: CASSLGGYEQYF. The CDR3 DNA reads as TGTGCCAGCAGTCTAGGTGGTTACGAGCAGTACTTC.

The J gene is TRBJ1-5, the V gene TRBV28; D is ambiguous. The CDR3 has 12 amino acids. V lost 1 base and J 7 bases, leaving 5 bases between the germline ends. Germline V gene lookup returns CDR1 MDHEN and CDR2 SYDVKM. For the CDR3, the DNA is TGTGCCAGCAGTTTATTCGGGCAGCCCCAGCATTTT. Encoded protein: CASSLFGQPQHF.

This rearrangement joins TRBV5-8 to TRBJ2-3, with D uncertain. V shed 4 bases and J shed 0 bases, with 9 bases lying between them. This CDR3 is built from 14 residues. Germline CDR1 and CDR2: SGHTS and YDEGEE. This CDR3 reads CASSQLPSTDTQYF. CDR3 sequence (DNA): TGTGCCAGCAGCCAACTACCCAGCACAGATACGCAGTATTTT.

This chain links TRBV19 with TRBJ1-5; the match to TRBD1 covers 8 bases. The V segment lost 3 bases and the J segment 3 bases; nucleotides outside the gene matches: 7. The CDR3 spans 16 residues. Germline loops: CDR1 LNHDA, CDR2 SQIVND (reference sequence). CDR3 bases: TGTGCCAGTAGTATTGGGACAGGTCGACTCAATCAGCCCCAGCATTTT. This gives the protein CASSIGTGRLNQPQHF.

This clone was seen a single time. The chain is built from TRBV4-3 and TRBJ2-1; maybe TRBD2 (5 bases). The CDR3 sequence is 19 residues long. With 0 bases removed from V and 2 bases from J, the gap between germline ends came to 20 bases. CDR1 and CDR2 from the germline V gene are LGHNA and YSLEER. CDR3 in amino acids: CASSQESGPTVIPYNEQFF. In DNA, the CDR3 is TGCGCCAGCAGCCAAGAAAGCGGACCGACTGTTATCCCCTACAATGAGCAGTTCTTC.

The chain carries TRBV6-1 and TRBJ2-2; possibly TRBD2 for D (7 bases). CDR3 length: 22 amino acids. Looked up from germline, CDR1 is MNHNS and CDR2 is SASEGT. V dropped 1 base and J dropped 1 base, with 28 bases sitting between them. In DNA form, the CDR3 reads TGTGCCAGCAGTGAAGTGAGGGTCGGATTGCGGGGGCCCCACCAGAACACCGGGGAGCTGTTTTTT. As protein: CASSEVRVGLRGPHQNTGELFF.